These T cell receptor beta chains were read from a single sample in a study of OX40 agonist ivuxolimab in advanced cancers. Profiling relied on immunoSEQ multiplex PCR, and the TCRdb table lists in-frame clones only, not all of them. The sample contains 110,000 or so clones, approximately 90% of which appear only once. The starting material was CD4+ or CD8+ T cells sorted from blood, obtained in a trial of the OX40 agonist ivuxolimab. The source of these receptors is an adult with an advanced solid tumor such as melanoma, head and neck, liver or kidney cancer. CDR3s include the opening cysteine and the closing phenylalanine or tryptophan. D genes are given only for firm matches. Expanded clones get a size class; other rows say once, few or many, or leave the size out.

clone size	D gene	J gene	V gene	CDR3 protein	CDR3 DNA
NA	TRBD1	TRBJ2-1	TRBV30	CAWRGDRKNGQFF	TGTGCCTGGAGGGGGGACAGGAAAAACGGGCAGTTCTTC
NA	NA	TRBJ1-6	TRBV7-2	CASSPPHRNSPLHF	TGTGCCAGCAGCCCCCCACACAGAAATTCACCCCTCCACTTT
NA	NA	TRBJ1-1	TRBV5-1	CASSLAQGMMNTEAFF	TGCGCCAGCAGCTTGGCACAAGGGATGATGAACACTGAAGCTTTCTTT
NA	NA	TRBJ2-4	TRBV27	CASSLSPTEVFPKNIQYF	TGTGCCAGCAGTTTATCTCCGACAGAGGTCTTCCCCAAAAACATTCAGTACTTC
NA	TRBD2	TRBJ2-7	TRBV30	CAWNPGLVSYEQYF	TGTGCCTGGAATCCGGGACTAGTGTCCTACGAGCAGTACTTC
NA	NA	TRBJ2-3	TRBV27	CASYHSPGQGGSTDTQYF	TGTGCCAGCTACCACTCTCCTGGACAGGGAGGGAGCACAGATACGCAGTATTTT
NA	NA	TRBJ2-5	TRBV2	CASSVTGFGETQYF	TGTGCCAGCAGTGTGACAGGATTTGGAGAGACCCAGTACTTC
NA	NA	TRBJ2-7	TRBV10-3	CAISKDRLEEQYF	TGTGCCATCAGTAAGGACCGGTTGGAAGAGCAGTACTTC
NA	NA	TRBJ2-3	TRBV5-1	CASSISGGDTQYF	TGCGCCAGCAGCATCAGTGGCGGGGATACGCAGTATTTT
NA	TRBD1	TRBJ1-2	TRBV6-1	CASSGTGRYGYTF	TGTGCCAGCAGTGGGACAGGACGATATGGCTACACCTTC
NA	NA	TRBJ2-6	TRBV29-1	CSVREPGDSGANVLTF	TGCAGCGTCAGAGAACCAGGGGATTCTGGGGCCAACGTCCTGACTTTC
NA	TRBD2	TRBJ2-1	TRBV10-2	CASSGPLTSGSYNEQFF	TGCGCCAGCAGCGGACCTTTAACTAGCGGGAGTTACAATGAGCAGTTCTTC
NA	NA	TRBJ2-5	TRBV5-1	CASSLGMREQETQYF	TGCGCCAGCAGCTTGGGAATGAGAGAGCAAGAGACCCAGTACTTC
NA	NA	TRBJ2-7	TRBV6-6	CASSYMKKRDEQYF	TGTGCCAGCAGTTATATGAAGAAGCGCGACGAGCAGTACTTC
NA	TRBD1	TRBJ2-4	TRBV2	CASRGTGEYIQYF	TGTGCCAGCAGAGGGACAGGCGAGTACATTCAGTACTTC
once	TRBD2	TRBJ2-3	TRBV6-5	CASRRTSGDTQYF	TGTGCCAGCAGACGGACTAGCGGAGATACGCAGTATTTT
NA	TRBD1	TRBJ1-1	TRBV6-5	CASSRRQGGDTEAFF	TGTGCCAGCAGTAGACGACAGGGCGGGGACACTGAAGCTTTCTTT
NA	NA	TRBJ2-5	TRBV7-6	CASSLETEMAQYF	TGTGCCAGCAGCTTAGAGACAGAGATGGCCCAGTACTTC
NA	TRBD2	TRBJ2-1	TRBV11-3	CASSLGASGGYNEQFF	TGTGCCAGCAGCTTAGGTGCTAGCGGGGGATACAATGAGCAGTTCTTC
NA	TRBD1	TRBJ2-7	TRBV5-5	CASSGSGTGTYEQYF	TGTGCCAGCAGCGGCAGCGGGACAGGGACCTACGAGCAGTACTTC
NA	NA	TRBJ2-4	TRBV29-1	CSVEDAGNIQYF	TGCAGCGTTGAAGATGCCGGGAACATTCAGTACTTC
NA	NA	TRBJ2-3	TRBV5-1	CASTRDKSTDTQYF	TGCGCCAGCACCCGGGACAAAAGCACAGATACGCAGTATTTT
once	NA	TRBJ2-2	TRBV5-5	CASSRRTVNPGELFF	TGTGCCAGCAGCCGAAGGACAGTTAACCCCGGGGAGCTGTTTTTT
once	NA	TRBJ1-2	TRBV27	CASSVPGAGADGYTF	TGTGCCAGCAGTGTCCCGGGGGCAGGGGCGGATGGCTACACCTTC
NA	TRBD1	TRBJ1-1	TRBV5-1	CASSSGTGNMNTEAFF	TGCGCCAGCAGCTCCGGGACAGGGAATATGAACACTGAAGCTTTCTTT
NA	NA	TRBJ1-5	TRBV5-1	CASSLEGQSNQPQHF	TGCGCCAGCAGCCTGGAGGGGCAGAGCAATCAGCCCCAGCATTTT
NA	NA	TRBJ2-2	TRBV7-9	CASSLQGDTGELFF	TGTGCCAGCAGCTTACAGGGTGACACCGGGGAGCTGTTTTTT
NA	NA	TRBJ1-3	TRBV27	CASSTTGPFGAGNTIYF	TGTGCCAGCAGTACAACGGGGCCTTTTGGAGCTGGAAACACCATATATTTT
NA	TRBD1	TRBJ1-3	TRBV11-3	CASSHGAGGENTIYF	TGTGCCAGCAGCCACGGGGCAGGGGGCGAAAACACCATATATTTT
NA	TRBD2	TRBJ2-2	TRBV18	CASSPRAGGPHTGELFF	TGTGCCAGCTCACCGCGAGCGGGGGGGCCGCACACCGGGGAGCTGTTTTTT
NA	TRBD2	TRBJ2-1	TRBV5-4	CASSPGGSGTVDQFF	TGTGCCAGCAGCCCCGGCGGTAGCGGGACCGTTGATCAGTTCTTC
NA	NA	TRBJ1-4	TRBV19	CATNRRRNEKLFF	TGTGCCACCAACCGGAGGCGTAACGAAAAACTGTTTTTT
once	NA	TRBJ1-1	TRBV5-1	CASSQGTVNTEAFF	TGCGCCAGCAGCCAAGGGACGGTGAACACTGAAGCTTTCTTT
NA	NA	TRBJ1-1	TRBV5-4	CASSLDGFRAFF	TGTGCCAGCAGCTTGGATGGGTTTCGAGCTTTCTTT
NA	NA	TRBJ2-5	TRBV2	CASRGRAGETQYF	TGTGCCAGCAGGGGACGGGCGGGTGAGACCCAGTACTTC